Described below is a single TCR beta chain sequence and its context. What it recognizes is unknown. Amplified TCR beta CDR3 regions came from RNA transcripts. First-round RT-PCR of the TCR CDR3 relied on the HTBI primer set. In TCRdb, the multiplex PCR reads were re-called with MiXCR into one record per CDR3 protein. The table lists a few hundred thousand distinct CDR3 sequences, about 18% of them singletons. In germline, CDR1 is SGHAT, CDR2 FQNNGV. This CDR3 region has 14 residues. V dropped 5 bases and J dropped 4 bases, with 15 bases sitting between them. This sample stems from a study of T cells in Graves' hyperthyroidism and ophthalmopathy. Study-wide findings and caveats: Model predictions of ophthalmopathy came a median 6.5 months before onset.

This TCR derives from a woman aged 50 to 60 with Graves' hyperthyroidism. V usage is TRBV11-2 and J usage is TRBJ2-7; TRBD2 is a possible D gene (5 bases). The specimen was blood. Here the CDR3 DNA reads TGTGCCAGCAGCGCCGGGATTGGGCCGTACGAGCAGTACGTC. Translation gives CASSAGIGPYEQYV.